The entry below describes one TCR beta chain. The target of this receptor is not known. Within one base of it there is no much larger clone, and no base qualities were kept. The library came from the immunoSEQ multiplex PCR assay. A mixture of 60 forward primers for TCR Vbeta segments and 13 reverse primers for TCR Jbeta segments was used in the multiplex PCR. The CDR3 region of rearranged TCR beta genes was amplified from genomic DNA by a multiplex PCR assay. The amplified TCR beta libraries were sequenced on the Illumina HiSeq System as 87-base-pair reads. The paper's data handling went like this. A later analysis tallied roughly 80 million unique TCR beta chains across the approximately 670 repertoires, and some 10 million of those chains were shared by two or more donors. Raw reads were error-corrected and collapsed into unique sequences with a nearest-neighbor algorithm that merged closely related sequences to remove PCR and sequencing errors. To assign V, D and J gene segments, CDR3 sequences were aligned to IMGT reference sequences. Each retained sequence needed at least a six-nucleotide match to both a V gene segment and a J gene segment. Rearrangements were called productive when the CDR3 lacked stop codons and stayed in frame with V and J; all others were non-productive. CDR3 was defined according to IMGT convention as the region running from the second conserved V-encoded cysteine to the conserved J-encoded phenylalanine. In an earlier analysis of around 540 of the donors, sequences lacking an unambiguous match to a single V gene segment were excluded. In an earlier analysis of approximately 610 of the donors, V segments were called functional above 56.7% productive rearrangements and were called segregating when the between-donor standard deviation exceeded 5%. A statistical classification framework was built for diagnosing cytomegalovirus status from the catalog of TCR beta chain sequences. In a later analysis, TCR nucleotide sequences were compared against IMGT/GENE-DB human TR gene sequences so that V and J genes could be assigned. The TCRdist pipeline was used in a later analysis to assign CDR3 sequences and most-parsimonious VDJ recombination scenarios. In a later analysis, each TCR beta chain was defined by its CDR3 amino acid sequence together with its V-gene family, and reads lacking a unique V-gene family were excluded. In a later analysis, fewer than 650 highly shared, low-generation-probability nucleotide sequences were removed to address suspected cross-contamination and a sequencing artifact. A later analysis calculated a clonal expansion index for each public chain from normalized within-repertoire ranks of inferred template counts. In a later analysis, generation probabilities were computed with a VDJ recombination model fitted to out-of-frame rearrangements, and the resulting probabilities were checked against IGoR. In a later analysis, TCR-TCR, TCR-HLA and TCR-CMV co-occurrence was scored with hypergeometric tests, and a repertoire-size bias correction was applied to TCR pairs. False discovery rates were estimated in a later analysis by permuting HLA or CMV assignments 20 times. A later analysis grouped co-occurring TCRs with DBSCAN, adding TCRdist sequence similarity when clustering within HLA-allele-positive subsets. Co-occurrence clustering excluded repertoires with fewer than 30,000 or more than 120,000 public chains, plus five with anomalous nucleotide sharing. The table was pulled from immuneACCESS by TCRdb, which kept in-frame rearrangements only. Such tables lose some clones; where checked, under half of the loss comes from unresolved V genes, and the rest has no known cause. V, J and clone size reflect that table, while D and trimming were determined from the DNA. The sample table contains some 150,000 clones; only one count was recorded for 72% of them. About 2.5% of the sample goes to the ten largest clones.

Via the germline V gene, CDR1 is ENHRY and CDR2 SYGVKD. The CDR3, from cysteine to phenylalanine, totals 12 residues. Solely the CDR3 DNA is kept, with 36 bases framed from the first base. V lost 11 bases and J lost 8 bases, and the count of bases not matched to a germline gene is 9. The cohort comprised more than 550 healthy bone marrow donors. At the time of sampling, every cohort member was nominally healthy, though immune exposures that went unrecorded were likely present. CMV serostatus was positive for around 310 and negative for about half of the roughly 670 cohort members, and was not recorded for this donor. Each donor provided a peripheral blood sample, and peripheral blood mononuclear cells were used for TCR beta sequencing. The Qiagen DNeasy Blood Extraction Kit was used to extract genomic DNA from the blood cell samples. This sample is drawn from a study of cytomegalovirus exposure and HLA in healthy donors (dated by TCRdb to 2016 to 2017). Context from the whole study: An earlier analysis of roughly 630 of the donors reported 276 Gb of sequence data and 117 million unique TCR beta sequences from about 179 million T cells. The study profiled the T cell repertoires of 666 subjects by immunosequencing and related them to cytomegalovirus serostatus. A later genetic analysis used genome-wide SNP genotypes for about 60% of the roughly 670 donors, treating that subset as a discovery cohort. Among the approximately 420 genotyped donors, under 90% belonged to the genetic ancestry cluster associated with self-reported Caucasian donors. To predict cytomegalovirus infection status, the study combined high-throughput TCR immunosequencing, statistical association of individual TCRs with disease status, and machine learning. In an earlier analysis of 587 of the donors, high-throughput TCR beta sequencing was used to judge whether each TCR beta V gene segment behaved as functional or pseudogenic. On average, roughly 250,000 unique TCR beta nucleotide sequences were sequenced per donor among a few hundred genotyped donors of the cohort, with 15% to 20% of those sequences being non-productive. The aim of the study was to test whether cataloging public T cell receptors could identify signatures of past pathogen exposure. Four or five DR-DQ haplotypes were handled as single units for association and clustering because linkage in the cohort was strong. Donor age, sex, ethnicity and CMV serostatus were compiled alongside the repertoire data. An early release covering 550 to 700 HLA-typed donors comprised approximately 290 gigabases of sequencing data and around 80 million unique TCR sequences. A later analysis re-analyzed previously published TCR beta repertoires from about 600 donors and added high-resolution HLA genotyping to study TCR occurrence patterns. In the later analysis, no new phenotypic data were used to find candidate immune exposures; instead, reliance was placed on TCR beta sequences and their occurrence across donors. Class I and class II HLA loci were covered by the typing at four-digit resolution. The number of typed donors differed by locus: roughly 629-630 for A, B, C, DRB1 and DQB1; approximately 520 for DQA1; 600 to 610 for DPA1; and around 470 for DPB1. Every discovery cohort repertoire had been produced on one sequencing platform. Along with the roughly 700-subject first cohort, a separate validation cohort of over a hundred different subjects was used.

What the research found in general, with its limitations: Correlated functional status among segregating V segments might be attributable to linkage disequilibrium, but an unknown experimental factor could not be ruled out. According to a later analysis, most CMV-associated TCR beta chains appeared to be HLA-restricted, and the HLA associations seemed to be driven largely by CMV exposure. A cluster of highly shared sequence variants was judged likely to be a technical artifact of the sequencing pipeline. A few of the identified cytomegalovirus-associated TCR beta chains were confirmed in vitro to be specific for cytomegalovirus antigens. The classifier was reported to diagnose cytomegalovirus status with high specificity and sensitivity in both the original and validation cohorts. The authors suggested that the approach could potentially be extended to other disease states and immunological phenotypes. An earlier analysis of approximately 500 of the donors showed that most TCR beta V segments appeared in productive rearrangements either about 90% or about 30% of the time, which broadly matched IMGT annotations. An association between a missense DCLRE1C variant and V-gene and J-gene trimming of TCR beta chains was found in a later genetic analysis and replicated in an independent cohort. In a later analysis, TCR association rates were found to vary across HLA loci, with the most associated TCRs seen for DRB1 alleles and the fewest for HLA-C alleles. The cohort was sequenced for TCR beta chains only, and without alpha or paired-chain data the features that could be detected were limited. A further reported finding was that TCR beta sequences accurately predicted the HLA-A and HLA-B alleles for most subjects in the first cohort. In a later genetic analysis, fewer N-insertions in productive TCRs were reported among donors in an Asian-associated ancestry cluster than the roughly 700-donor mean. Specific HLA alleles were associated with 16,951 TCR beta sequences at a false discovery rate of 0.05 in a later analysis. A later analysis found that HLA-associated TCR beta chains were more clonally expanded and had lower generation probabilities than equally common non-associated chains. The study listed 164 TCR beta chains as associated with cytomegalovirus. Most TCR sequences were observed very rarely across donors, whereas some public TCRs were present in many individuals. Because HLA typing was unavailable for some donors at each locus, only the typed subset was used in association tests. For the cohort, immune exposure information was limited to CMV serostatus. Because counts were too low, approximately 18 rarely observed V segments, including chromosome 9 orphons, were excluded from the earlier analysis of 587 of the donors. Sequencing depth was assumed to be roughly uniform across donors in the presence/absence analyses, though that assumption may not hold. The 87-base-pair reads could not distinguish some IMGT-functional V segments, including TRBV6-2 and TRBV6-3, so those segments were excluded. When HLA alleles, especially DR and DQ, strongly co-occurred, attributing TCR associations to individual alleles was difficult. Several of the top co-occurrence clusters appeared to be linked to parvovirus B19, influenza, CMV and Epstein-Barr virus, according to a later analysis.

Material: PBMCs. The V and J segments used are TRBV10-3 and TRBJ1-2, with TRBD1 identical over 9 junction bases. The clonotype was recovered from a human donor in good health. The nucleotides read TGTGCCCTAGGACAGGGGTCGGTAGGCTACACCTTC. This gives the protein CALGQGSVGYTF.